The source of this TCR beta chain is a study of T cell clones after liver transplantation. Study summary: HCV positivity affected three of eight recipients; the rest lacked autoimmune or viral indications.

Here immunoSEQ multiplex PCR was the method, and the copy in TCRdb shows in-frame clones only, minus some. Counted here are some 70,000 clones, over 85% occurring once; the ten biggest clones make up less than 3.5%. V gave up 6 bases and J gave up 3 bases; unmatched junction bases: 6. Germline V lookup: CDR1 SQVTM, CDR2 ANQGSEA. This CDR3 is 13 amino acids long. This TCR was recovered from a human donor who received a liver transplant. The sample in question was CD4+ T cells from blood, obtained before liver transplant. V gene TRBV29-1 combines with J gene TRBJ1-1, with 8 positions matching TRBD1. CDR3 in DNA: TGCAGCGTGGGCACAGGGGGAGACACTGAAGCTTTCTTT. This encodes CSVGTGGDTEAFF. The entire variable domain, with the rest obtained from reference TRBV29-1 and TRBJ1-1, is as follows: SAVISQKPSRDICQRGTSLTIQCQVDSQVTMMFWYRQQPGQSLTLIATANQGSEATYESGFVIDKFPISRPNLTFSTLTVSNMSPEDSSIYLCSVGTGGDTEAFFGQGTRLTVV.